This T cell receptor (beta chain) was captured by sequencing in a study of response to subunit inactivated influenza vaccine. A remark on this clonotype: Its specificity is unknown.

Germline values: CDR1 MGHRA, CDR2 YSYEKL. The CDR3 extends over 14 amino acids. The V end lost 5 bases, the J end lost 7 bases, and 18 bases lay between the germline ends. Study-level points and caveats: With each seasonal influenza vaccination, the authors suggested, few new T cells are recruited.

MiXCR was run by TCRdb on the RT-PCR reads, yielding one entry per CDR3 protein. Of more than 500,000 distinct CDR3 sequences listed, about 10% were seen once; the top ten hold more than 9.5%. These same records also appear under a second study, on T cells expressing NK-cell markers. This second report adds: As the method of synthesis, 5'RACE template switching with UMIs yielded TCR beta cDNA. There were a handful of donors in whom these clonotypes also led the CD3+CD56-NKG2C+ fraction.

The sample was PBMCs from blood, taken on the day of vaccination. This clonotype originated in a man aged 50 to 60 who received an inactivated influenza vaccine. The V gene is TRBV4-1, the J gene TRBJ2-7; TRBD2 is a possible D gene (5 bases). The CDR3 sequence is CASSEGYRAREQYF. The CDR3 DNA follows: TGCGCCAGCAGCGAGGGCTACAGAGCCCGTGAGCAGTACTTC.